Described below is a single T cell receptor (beta chain) sequence and its context. This specimen comes from a study of blood T cell repertoires in COVID-19. Overall study context: The study drew acute and convalescent COVID-19 samples from the United States, Italy and Spain.

The CDR3 runs to 16 residues. The germline V and J ends were trimmed by 1 base and 9 bases, with 19 bases remaining between them. CDR1 and CDR2 (germline): LNHDA, SQIVND (reference sequence). The authors' processing: Amplification of reference gene primers provided the estimated nucleated cell counts. Data came from immunoSEQ multiplex PCR; TCRdb stores just in-frame clones and leaves some out. The D gene and trimming were derived from the DNA, and the V and J assignments and clone size from that table. The sample records about 200,000 clones, roughly nine tenths being singletons. Material for sequencing was peripheral blood. The TCR was taken from a woman in her 70s with acute or convalescent COVID-19. The V gene is TRBV19, the J gene TRBJ2-1; TRBD2 is a possible D gene (5 bases). The CDR3 region is CASSIGTGWSTSEQFF. The CDR3 DNA sequence: TGTGCCAGTAGTATAGGGACTGGGTGGTCGACCAGTGAGCAGTTCTTC.